The entry below gives a single T cell receptor beta chain sequence along with its context. Antigen unknown. This specimen comes from a study of CD4 T cells in relation to SARS-CoV-2 and coronaviruses. Before the COVID-19 pandemic, during about 2010-2019, CD4+ T cells were taken from unexposed donors. The cells were cultured for roughly 11 days before CD4+ T cells were isolated. Testing used SARS-CoV-2 S/N and four cold-coronavirus spikes on unexposed-donor CD4+ T cells, cells permitting. The repertoire was sequenced with immunoSEQ multiplex PCR; TCRdb's copy has only in-frame clones and lacks some. The sample holds 25,000 to 30,000 clones, 73% seen once. Whole-study findings and limits: SARS-CoV-2-driven expansion was significantly weaker in crossreactive than monoreactive clones. In roughly two thirds of donors, memory CD4+ clonotypes crossrecognized SARS-CoV-2 and at least one common cold coronavirus spike.

Germline V lookup: CDR1 SNHLY, CDR2 FYNNEI. The V segment lost 4 bases and the J segment 5 bases; nucleotides outside the gene matches: 3. CDR3 length equals 13 residues. The sample taken for sequencing was CD4+ T cells from PBMCs, cultured in vitro. The sequence was collected from a human donor in good health. This sequence joins TRBV2 and TRBJ2-7; 9 nucleotides line up with TRBD1. This CDR3 reads CASSVRQGDEQYF. The CDR3 DNA sequence: TGTGCCAGCAGTGTAAGACAGGGGGACGAGCAGTACTTC.